The rows below give T cell receptor beta chains drawn from one sample of a study of OX40 agonist ivuxolimab in advanced cancers. Clones were read by immunoSEQ multiplex PCR, and TCRdb kept only the in-frame ones, dropping some. The table has about 130,000 clones, around 90% seen once; the top ten hold 0.81%. The sequencing here drew on CD4+ or CD8+ T cells sorted from blood, taken in a trial of the OX40 agonist ivuxolimab. The receptors stem from an adult with an advanced solid tumor such as melanoma, head and neck, liver or kidney cancer. Each CDR3 is given with its conserved first and last residue.

J gene: TRBJ2-2
V gene: TRBV4-3
CDR3 protein: CASSQDRREYTNTGELFF

J gene: TRBJ2-1
V gene: TRBV10-2
CDR3 protein: CASSESAGLAPRSYNEQFF

J gene: TRBJ2-7
V gene: TRBV11-2
CDR3 protein: CASSRRTGASEQYF

J gene: TRBJ2-2
V gene: TRBV10-3
CDR3 protein: CASGQGSGELFF

J gene: TRBJ2-7
V gene: TRBV6-6
CDR3 protein: CASSYRQVTYEQYF

J gene: TRBJ2-7
V gene: TRBV19
CDR3 protein: CASSKRTDIYEQYF

J gene: TRBJ2-1
V gene: TRBV6-5
CDR3 protein: CASRSGTGNYNEQFF

J gene: TRBJ1-1
V gene: TRBV27
CDR3 protein: CASSDRAGTEAFF

J gene: TRBJ1-1
V gene: TRBV2
CDR3 protein: CASSLTDMNTEAFF

J gene: TRBJ2-2
V gene: TRBV29-1
CDR3 protein: CSVDRSTGELFF

J gene: TRBJ1-5
V gene: TRBV19
CDR3 protein: CASSTDRGNNQPQHF

J gene: TRBJ2-1
V gene: TRBV5-1
CDR3 protein: CASSLEGLAGGHNEQFF

J gene: TRBJ1-5
V gene: TRBV9
CDR3 protein: CASSVDGTANQPQHF

J gene: TRBJ2-7
V gene: TRBV10-3
CDR3 protein: CAISESRGQGSYEQYF

J gene: TRBJ2-1
V gene: TRBV29-1
CDR3 protein: CSVGGLGRRPRNEQFF

J gene: TRBJ1-1
V gene: TRBV7-3
CDR3 protein: CASSLQGGGGFYTEAFF

J gene: TRBJ1-5
V gene: TRBV5-5
CDR3 protein: CASSPQWQELSNQPQHF

J gene: TRBJ1-2
V gene: TRBV14
CDR3 protein: CASSQDRQGLKLF

J gene: TRBJ1-1
V gene: TRBV11-2
CDR3 protein: CASSTQGITEAFF

J gene: TRBJ1-1
V gene: TRBV30
CDR3 protein: CAWSPPPAGAFF